This T cell receptor (beta chain) was retrieved from a study of T-cell reconstitution after alpha-beta-depleted transplantation in children. Study observations and caveats: Newly produced T cells mostly accounted for T-cell counts and diversity one year post-transplant.

V lost 5 bases to trimming and J lost 5 bases, with 7 bases between them. The CDR3 has 10 amino acids. Germline V gene sequence: CDR1 SQVTM, CDR2 ANQGSEA. This clonotype was counted ten times or more. Its antigen is undetermined. This sample's TCRbeta library carried unique molecular identifier barcodes. A single record per CDR3 protein comes from TCRdb applying MiXCR to the PCR reads. This table holds around 700,000 distinct CDR3 sequences, about an eighth found once. The chain is built from TRBV29-1 and TRBJ2-7; no clear D. The sequence derives from a girl aged 2 to 9 with congenital amegakaryocytic thrombocytopenia, due to receive a stem cell transplant. The source was PBMCs, collected before TCRalphabeta/CD19-depleted stem cell transplant. The CDR3 DNA follows: TGCAGCGTTTACGGACACGAGCAGTACTTC. It yields the protein CSVYGHEQYF.